The rows below give T cell receptor beta chains drawn from one sample of a study of blood T cell repertoires in COVID-19. TCRdb's copy holds only in-frame clones and misses some; the assay was immunoSEQ multiplex PCR. The sample has 35,000 to 55,000 clones, about nine tenths seen once. Sequenced input: peripheral blood. Every receptor here comes from a human donor in a cohort sampled during active COVID-19. Each CDR3 is given with its conserved first and last residue. D genes are given only for firm matches. The listing skips clone size in some rows; elsewhere it reads once, few, many or a size class.

d_call: NA; j_call: TRBJ2-5; clone_size: NA; cdr3_length: 14; v_call: TRBV6-5; cdr3_nt: TGTGCCAGCAGGGGAGGCAGGAGTCAAGAGACCCAGTACTTC; cdr3_aa: CASRGGRSQETQYF
d_call: NA; j_call: TRBJ1-2; clone_size: NA; cdr3_length: 14; v_call: TRBV4-2; cdr3_nt: TGTGCCAGCAGCCCCCGGCGGGGATTCGACGGCTACACCTTC; cdr3_aa: CASSPRRGFDGYTF
d_call: NA; j_call: TRBJ2-7; clone_size: NA; cdr3_length: 13; v_call: TRBV7-9; cdr3_nt: TGTGCCAGCAGCCCTAGGAATGGGTACGAGCAGTACTTC; cdr3_aa: CASSPRNGYEQYF
d_call: TRBD1; j_call: TRBJ2-7; clone_size: NA; cdr3_length: 13; v_call: TRBV5-1; cdr3_nt: TGCGCCAGCACCAGGGACAGGGATAGTGAGCAGTACTTC; cdr3_aa: CASTRDRDSEQYF
d_call: TRBD1; j_call: TRBJ1-2; clone_size: NA; cdr3_length: 16; v_call: TRBV6-1; cdr3_nt: TGTGCCAGCAGTGGCCAAGCAAGGGGTCAGGGGGATGGCTACACCTTC; cdr3_aa: CASSGQARGQGDGYTF
d_call: NA; j_call: TRBJ2-3; clone_size: NA; cdr3_length: 15; v_call: TRBV6-1; cdr3_nt: TGTGCCAGCAGTGAAGGTAGTTTTACCACAGATACGCAGTATTTT; cdr3_aa: CASSEGSFTTDTQYF
d_call: TRBD1; j_call: TRBJ2-1; clone_size: NA; cdr3_length: 14; v_call: TRBV18; cdr3_nt: TGTGCCAGCTCACCACGACAGGGGGCAAATGAGCAGTTCTTC; cdr3_aa: CASSPRQGANEQFF
d_call: TRBD1; j_call: TRBJ1-2; clone_size: NA; cdr3_length: 14; v_call: TRBV4-1; cdr3_nt: TGCGCCAGCAGTTCCGGGACAGCTAACTATGGCTACACCTTC; cdr3_aa: CASSSGTANYGYTF
d_call: TRBD2; j_call: TRBJ2-7; clone_size: NA; cdr3_length: 14; v_call: TRBV10-3; cdr3_nt: TGTGCCATCAGCGGCACTAGCGGGAGTCACGAGCAGTACTTC; cdr3_aa: CAISGTSGSHEQYF
d_call: NA; j_call: TRBJ1-3; clone_size: NA; cdr3_length: 17; v_call: TRBV10-3; cdr3_nt: TGTGCCATCAGTGAGAAGGGGACTATAGGGTCGTCAAACACCATATATTTT; cdr3_aa: CAISEKGTIGSSNTIYF
d_call: TRBD2; j_call: TRBJ2-1; clone_size: NA; cdr3_length: 15; v_call: TRBV7-2; cdr3_nt: TGTGCCAGCAGCTTGGGACTAGCGGGATACAATGAGCAGTTCTTC; cdr3_aa: CASSLGLAGYNEQFF
d_call: NA; j_call: TRBJ2-6; clone_size: NA; cdr3_length: 18; v_call: TRBV10-3; cdr3_nt: TGTGCCATCAGTGAGGCGGGGGCGAGAACTCTGGGGGCCAACGTCCTGACTTTC; cdr3_aa: CAISEAGARTLGANVLTF
d_call: TRBD1; j_call: TRBJ1-1; clone_size: NA; cdr3_length: 13; v_call: TRBV30; cdr3_nt: TGTGCCTGGAGGCGACAGGGCTCCACTGAAGCTTTCTTT; cdr3_aa: CAWRRQGSTEAFF
d_call: TRBD2; j_call: TRBJ2-1; clone_size: NA; cdr3_length: 16; v_call: TRBV19; cdr3_nt: TGTGCCAGTAGTATTGACGGCGGGAGCTCCTACAATGAGCAGTTCTTC; cdr3_aa: CASSIDGGSSYNEQFF
d_call: NA; j_call: TRBJ1-1; clone_size: NA; cdr3_length: 13; v_call: TRBV30; cdr3_nt: TGTGCCTCTGCCCGGGGAACGAACACTGAAGCTTTCTTT; cdr3_aa: CASARGTNTEAFF
d_call: TRBD1; j_call: TRBJ1-2; clone_size: NA; cdr3_length: 15; v_call: TRBV25-1; cdr3_nt: TGTGCCAGCAGTGGTTTGGGACAGGGGAAGTATGGCTACACCTTC; cdr3_aa: CASSGLGQGKYGYTF
d_call: TRBD2; j_call: TRBJ2-1; clone_size: NA; cdr3_length: 20; v_call: TRBV7-7; cdr3_nt: TGTGCCAGCAGCCCATTATTAATGGGACTAGCGGGGGCTTACTACAATGAGCAGTTCTTC; cdr3_aa: CASSPLLMGLAGAYYNEQFF
d_call: TRBD1; j_call: TRBJ2-5; clone_size: once; cdr3_length: 15; v_call: TRBV19; cdr3_nt: TGTGCCAGTAGTATAGACCAAACAGGGGGAGAGACCCAGTACTTC; cdr3_aa: CASSIDQTGGETQYF
d_call: TRBD1; j_call: TRBJ1-5; clone_size: NA; cdr3_length: 18; v_call: TRBV19; cdr3_nt: TGTGCCAGTAGTATGAATCTACAGGGGATTAGGGGCAATCAGCCCCAGCATTTT; cdr3_aa: CASSMNLQGIRGNQPQHF
d_call: TRBD1; j_call: TRBJ2-1; clone_size: once; cdr3_length: 16; v_call: TRBV5-6; cdr3_nt: TGTGCCAGCAGCCACATGCCGGGACAGGGGGGTAATGAGCAGTTCTTC; cdr3_aa: CASSHMPGQGGNEQFF
d_call: TRBD2; j_call: TRBJ2-3; clone_size: NA; cdr3_length: 15; v_call: TRBV27; cdr3_nt: TGTGCCAGCAGTTTCAACGCGGGGGGCAGGGATACGCAGTATTTT; cdr3_aa: CASSFNAGGRDTQYF
d_call: NA; j_call: TRBJ2-7; clone_size: NA; cdr3_length: 13; v_call: TRBV6-1; cdr3_nt: TGTGCCAGCAGTGAAGTCGTCGCGGACGAGCAGTACTTC; cdr3_aa: CASSEVVADEQYF
d_call: NA; j_call: TRBJ2-3; clone_size: NA; cdr3_length: 14; v_call: TRBV5-4; cdr3_nt: TGTGCCAGCAGCATTAGCGGAGCCACAGATACGCAGTATTTT; cdr3_aa: CASSISGATDTQYF
d_call: TRBD1; j_call: TRBJ2-7; clone_size: NA; cdr3_length: 15; v_call: TRBV5-1; cdr3_nt: TGCGCCAGCAGCCACCCCGAGACAGGGAGTAACGAGCAGTACTTC; cdr3_aa: CASSHPETGSNEQYF
d_call: NA; j_call: TRBJ1-5; clone_size: NA; cdr3_length: 14; v_call: TRBV27; cdr3_nt: TGTGCCAGCAGCCTTACGGTTAGCAATCAGCCCCAGCATTTT; cdr3_aa: CASSLTVSNQPQHF
d_call: TRBD2; j_call: TRBJ2-1; clone_size: few; cdr3_length: 16; v_call: TRBV7-2; cdr3_nt: TGTGCCAGCAGCCCTTTGGGCGGGAGGGCTTACAATGAGCAGTTCTTC; cdr3_aa: CASSPLGGRAYNEQFF
d_call: NA; j_call: TRBJ1-2; clone_size: NA; cdr3_length: 16; v_call: TRBV28; cdr3_nt: TGTGCCAGCAGTCTCTTCCGACAACTGAAATTCTATGGCTACACCTTC; cdr3_aa: CASSLFRQLKFYGYTF
d_call: TRBD2; j_call: TRBJ2-3; clone_size: NA; cdr3_length: 16; v_call: TRBV19; cdr3_nt: TGTGCCAGTAGTACGCGACTAGCGCCTAGCACAGATACGCAGTATTTT; cdr3_aa: CASSTRLAPSTDTQYF
d_call: NA; j_call: TRBJ2-7; clone_size: once; cdr3_length: 14; v_call: TRBV25-1; cdr3_nt: TGTGCCAGCAGTGAATATGACGGGACCTACGAGCAGTACTTC; cdr3_aa: CASSEYDGTYEQYF
d_call: NA; j_call: TRBJ1-2; clone_size: NA; cdr3_length: 12; v_call: TRBV5-1; cdr3_nt: TGCGCCAGCAGACCCGCAGGGAAAGGCTACACCTTC; cdr3_aa: CASRPAGKGYTF
d_call: TRBD1; j_call: TRBJ1-2; clone_size: NA; cdr3_length: 14; v_call: TRBV28; cdr3_nt: TGTGCCAGCAGATACAGGGGGCCGAACTATGGCTACACCTTC; cdr3_aa: CASRYRGPNYGYTF
d_call: NA; j_call: TRBJ1-2; clone_size: NA; cdr3_length: 15; v_call: TRBV5-6; cdr3_nt: TGTGCCAGCAGCCCGCCCGGGACTCTTAGCTATGGCTACACCTTC; cdr3_aa: CASSPPGTLSYGYTF
d_call: NA; j_call: TRBJ1-6; clone_size: NA; cdr3_length: 15; v_call: TRBV2; cdr3_nt: TGTGCCAGCAGCCTCACTGGGGCTACCCCGCCGGCCCTCCACTTT; cdr3_aa: CASSLTGATPPALHF
d_call: NA; j_call: TRBJ1-2; clone_size: NA; cdr3_length: 15; v_call: TRBV27; cdr3_nt: TGTGCCAGCAGATCCCTCTCGGGGGGCTCGCCGGGCTACACCTTC; cdr3_aa: CASRSLSGGSPGYTF
d_call: NA; j_call: TRBJ2-3; clone_size: NA; cdr3_length: 15; v_call: TRBV5-6; cdr3_nt: TGTGCCAGCAGCTTCGTTCTTCAGGGTACAGATACGCAGTATTTT; cdr3_aa: CASSFVLQGTDTQYF
d_call: TRBD2; j_call: TRBJ2-3; clone_size: NA; cdr3_length: 14; v_call: TRBV7-9; cdr3_nt: TGTGCCAGCAGCTTAACTAGCGGGGTGTATACGCAGTATTTT; cdr3_aa: CASSLTSGVYTQYF
d_call: NA; j_call: TRBJ1-2; clone_size: NA; cdr3_length: 13; v_call: TRBV30; cdr3_nt: TGTGCCCGGGGGACGCAGGGGTTAGGCGGCTACACCTTC; cdr3_aa: CARGTQGLGGYTF
d_call: NA; j_call: TRBJ1-6; clone_size: NA; cdr3_length: 15; v_call: TRBV2; cdr3_nt: TGTGCCAGCAGTGAACAAGGGGGAGCTAATTCACCCCTCCACTTT; cdr3_aa: CASSEQGGANSPLHF
d_call: NA; j_call: TRBJ2-3; clone_size: NA; cdr3_length: 15; v_call: TRBV9; cdr3_nt: TGTGCCAGCAGCCCAACCCCGATAGCTGGAGATACGCAGTATTTT; cdr3_aa: CASSPTPIAGDTQYF
d_call: NA; j_call: TRBJ1-4; clone_size: NA; cdr3_length: 15; v_call: TRBV7-9; cdr3_nt: TGTGCCAGCAGCTTTAGTCAGGGAGGGAATGAAAAACTGTTTTTT; cdr3_aa: CASSFSQGGNEKLFF
d_call: TRBD2; j_call: TRBJ2-5; clone_size: NA; cdr3_length: 17; v_call: TRBV9; cdr3_nt: TGTGCCAGCAGCGTAGGTGGCGCGGGGGGGCCCTTCGAGACCCAGTACTTC; cdr3_aa: CASSVGGAGGPFETQYF
d_call: TRBD1; j_call: TRBJ2-7; clone_size: few; cdr3_length: 14; v_call: TRBV7-9; cdr3_nt: TGTGCCAGCAGCTTCCTGGGACAGGAATACGAGCAGTACTTC; cdr3_aa: CASSFLGQEYEQYF
d_call: TRBD1; j_call: TRBJ2-7; clone_size: NA; cdr3_length: 16; v_call: TRBV5-1; cdr3_nt: TGCGCCAGCAGCGATACGGACAGGGGGAGTTACTACGAGCAGTACTTC; cdr3_aa: CASSDTDRGSYYEQYF
d_call: TRBD2; j_call: TRBJ2-5; clone_size: NA; cdr3_length: 16; v_call: TRBV6-5; cdr3_nt: TGTGCCAGCAGTTACATGGGGGGGGACCCCCAAGAGACCCAGTACTTC; cdr3_aa: CASSYMGGDPQETQYF
d_call: TRBD1; j_call: TRBJ1-1; clone_size: once; cdr3_length: 13; v_call: TRBV7-9; cdr3_nt: TGTGCCAGCAGGTCCGGGACAGGGGATCGAGCTTTCTTT; cdr3_aa: CASRSGTGDRAFF
d_call: TRBD2; j_call: TRBJ2-3; clone_size: NA; cdr3_length: 17; v_call: TRBV3-1/TRBV3-2; cdr3_nt: TGTGCCAGCAGTGCCGGGACTAGCGGGGGGGCCCGGGATACGCAGTATTTT; cdr3_aa: CASSAGTSGGARDTQYF
d_call: NA; j_call: TRBJ1-3; clone_size: few; cdr3_length: 16; v_call: TRBV4-3; cdr3_nt: TGCGCCAGCAGCCAGGCCCTCGGCACTACTGGAAACACCATATATTTT; cdr3_aa: CASSQALGTTGNTIYF
d_call: TRBD1; j_call: TRBJ2-3; clone_size: NA; cdr3_length: 17; v_call: TRBV5-1; cdr3_nt: TGCGCCAGCAGCTTGGGTAATTCGGGACAGGGGTTAGATACGCAGTATTTT; cdr3_aa: CASSLGNSGQGLDTQYF
d_call: TRBD2; j_call: TRBJ2-3; clone_size: NA; cdr3_length: 18; v_call: TRBV30; cdr3_nt: TGTGCCTGGAGCGGGACTAGCGGGAGGGGGATGAGCACAGATACGCAGTATTTT; cdr3_aa: CAWSGTSGRGMSTDTQYF
d_call: TRBD1; j_call: TRBJ1-4; clone_size: NA; cdr3_length: 15; v_call: TRBV5-1; cdr3_nt: TGCGCCAGCAGCTTGGGGGGACAGGGGTATGAAAAACTGTTTTTT; cdr3_aa: CASSLGGQGYEKLFF
d_call: TRBD1; j_call: TRBJ1-5; clone_size: NA; cdr3_length: 14; v_call: TRBV18; cdr3_nt: TGTGCCAGCTCACCCACAGGGGGCAGACAGCCCCAGCATTTT; cdr3_aa: CASSPTGGRQPQHF
d_call: NA; j_call: TRBJ2-2; clone_size: NA; cdr3_length: 13; v_call: TRBV6-5; cdr3_nt: TGTGCCAGCAGTTCCCGACTCAAAGGGGAGCTGTTTTTT; cdr3_aa: CASSSRLKGELFF